This TCR beta chain was obtained from a study of identical twins. TCRdb re-called the 5' RACE reads through MiXCR, storing one row per CDR3 protein. The sample has about 700,000 distinct CDR3 sequences, 8.5% to 9% seen once. This CDR3 contains 13 residues. The germline V gene has CDR1 LGHDT and CDR2 YNNKEL (reference sequence). Trimming left V 0 bases short and J 6 bases short, with 7 bases between. These data also formed part of another study, on yellow fever vaccine responses in identical twins.

The chain links TRBV3-1 to TRBJ2-3, with D hard to call. Sequencing used PBMCs. The TCR was taken from a woman in her late teens or twenties in good health. The CDR3 bases are TGTGCCAGCAGCCAAGAATTGCACGATACGCAGTATTTT. The encoded protein is CASSQELHDTQYF.